Reported below is one T cell receptor beta chain. The antigen is undetermined. The table came from immunoSEQ multiplex PCR; TCRdb's copy has only in-frame clones and leaves some out. The data show tens of thousands of clones, with about nine tenths seen just once and approximately 4% held by the top ten. The data were obtained in a study of OX40 agonist ivuxolimab in advanced cancers. Study-level points and caveats: Nonresponders included some who also had low normalized T-cell clonal expansion.

CDR1 is LNHDA and CDR2 is SQIVND in the germline V gene (reference sequence). Deletions cut 1 base from V and 0 bases from J, with 8 bases between. The CDR3 totals 15 residues. This TCR derives from an adult with an advanced solid tumor such as melanoma, head and neck, liver or kidney cancer. This chain uses TRBV19 with TRBJ2-3; D not resolved. The material was CD4+ or CD8+ T cells sorted from blood, obtained in a trial of the OX40 agonist ivuxolimab. CDR3 residues: CASSIASYSTDTQYF. CDR3 in DNA: TGTGCCAGTAGTATAGCTAGTTATAGCACAGATACGCAGTATTTT.